This is a list of T cell receptor beta chains from one sample in a study of blood T cell repertoires in COVID-19. Measured with immunoSEQ multiplex PCR; TCRdb has only the in-frame clones, and not every one. The sample carries under 300,000 clones, 89% recorded once. Source material: peripheral blood. All receptors come from a woman between 35 and 50 years old who had recovered from COVID-19. The conserved cysteine and the conserved F or W are not part of the CDR3 here. Clone sizes are given selectively: once, few, many, or a class where the clone is expanded.

v_call: TRBV2
j_call: TRBJ2-1
clone_size: .
cdr3_aa: ASRTSGGNEQF

v_call: TRBV10-2
j_call: TRBJ1-6
clone_size: .
cdr3_aa: ASRGAYNSPLH

v_call: TRBV13
j_call: TRBJ1-1
clone_size: once
cdr3_aa: ASSLGGGAEAF

v_call: TRBV5-4
j_call: TRBJ1-1
clone_size: .
cdr3_aa: ASSAPQGAPEAF

v_call: TRBV9
j_call: TRBJ2-7
clone_size: .
cdr3_aa: ASSGQGYEQY

v_call: TRBV2
j_call: TRBJ1-1
clone_size: .
cdr3_aa: ARTASTEAF

v_call: TRBV19
j_call: TRBJ2-3
clone_size: .
cdr3_aa: ASRVGDTQY

v_call: TRBV9
j_call: TRBJ1-6
clone_size: few
cdr3_aa: ASSAGQAGAPLH

v_call: TRBV14
j_call: TRBJ1-1
clone_size: .
cdr3_aa: ASSQRTGGITEAF

v_call: TRBV19
j_call: TRBJ2-3
clone_size: .
cdr3_aa: ASSIVAGGADTQY

v_call: TRBV3-1/TRBV3-2
j_call: TRBJ1-2
clone_size: .
cdr3_aa: ASSQDGGDGYT

v_call: TRBV18
j_call: TRBJ2-1
clone_size: once
cdr3_aa: ASSNRGNEQF

v_call: TRBV6-5
j_call: TRBJ1-5
clone_size: few
cdr3_aa: ATLGQGAYNQPQH